This T cell receptor beta chain was retrieved from a study of cytomegalovirus exposure and HLA in healthy donors. The wider study: Falling in the Caucasian-associated ancestry cluster were roughly 80% of 398 genotyped donors.

This clone has only one observation. The antigen is undetermined. Study-wide points: It was likely that a cluster of highly shared sequence variants was a sequencing artifact. The study found most TCR sequences rare, yet found some public TCRs in many donors.

Primers: 60 Vbeta forward and 13 Jbeta reverse. Produced via immunoSEQ multiplex PCR; TCRdb's table is partial and in-frame only. Of approximately 130,000 clones in the sample, about 85% were seen once. V lost 5 bases, J lost 1 base, and 9 bases lay in between. The CDR3 is made up of 14 amino acids. Germline CDR1 is MNHNS and CDR2 is SASEGT. This chain links TRBV6-1 with TRBJ1-5, with D hard to call. The sequence was obtained from a woman in her 30s in good health and CMV-seropositive. Material: PBMCs. The CDR3 reads CASSKAGSNQPQHF. CDR3 nucleotides: TGTGCCAGCAGTAAGGCGGGGAGCAATCAGCCCCAGCATTTT.